This T cell receptor beta chain was captured by sequencing in a study of OX40 agonist ivuxolimab in advanced cancers. Blood got drawn at baseline, again on cycle 4 day 1, and then on cycle 7 day 1. This clone has only one observation. Sequenced by immunoSEQ multiplex PCR; TCRdb stores in-frame clones only, minus some. The profile covers about 81,000 clones, with approximately 90% appearing a single time and 0.4% to 0.6% taken by the ten largest. The CDR3 is 15 amino acids. The V and J ends lost 4 bases and 4 bases, in that order; junction bases with no gene match: 8. Germline V gives CDR1 SGHTS, CDR2 YDEGEE.

V usage is TRBV5-8 and J usage is TRBJ2-1; 7 positions match TRBD2. This sequence was found in an adult with an advanced solid tumor such as melanoma, head and neck, liver or kidney cancer. This specimen was CD4+ or CD8+ T cells sorted from blood, taken in a trial of the OX40 agonist ivuxolimab. CDR3 sequence reads: CASSVPGLTYNEQFF. The CDR3 nucleotides read TGTGCCAGCAGCGTCCCGGGACTAACTTACAATGAGCAGTTCTTC. Full variable domain (rest looked up from reference TRBV5-8 and TRBJ2-1): EAGVTQSPTHLIKTRGQQATLRCSPISGHTSVYWYQQALGLGLQFLLWYDEGEERNRGNFPPRFSGRQFPNYSSELNVNALELEDSALYLCASSVPGLTYNEQFFGPGTRLTVL.